The sequence of this TCR beta chain was determined in a study of blood T cell repertoires in COVID-19. Study background: Italy, Spain and the United States were the sources of the convalescent and acute COVID-19 samples.

This CDR3 has 14 amino acids. After removal of 4 bases from V and 6 bases from J, the junction contained 6 bases not matched to a gene. Per the germline V gene, CDR1 is SNHLY and CDR2 is FYNNEI. Participants came from 24 US areas, aged about 18 to 89 years. Participant-given clinical history determined each cohort assignment. Some clones are missing from TCRdb's copy, which holds only in-frame ones; the method was immunoSEQ multiplex PCR. The data show 150,000 to 200,000 clones, with roughly 90% seen just once and approximately 7% held by the top ten. J is TRBJ1-5 and V is TRBV2, with 7 bases aligning to TRBD1. Sequenced: PBMCs or T cells enriched from blood (not recorded which). This TCR was sampled from a woman in her fifties or sixties who had recovered from COVID-19. The CDR3: CASSARQGGQPQHF. CDR3 coding DNA: TGTGCCAGCAGTGCTCGACAGGGAGGTCAGCCCCAGCATTTT.